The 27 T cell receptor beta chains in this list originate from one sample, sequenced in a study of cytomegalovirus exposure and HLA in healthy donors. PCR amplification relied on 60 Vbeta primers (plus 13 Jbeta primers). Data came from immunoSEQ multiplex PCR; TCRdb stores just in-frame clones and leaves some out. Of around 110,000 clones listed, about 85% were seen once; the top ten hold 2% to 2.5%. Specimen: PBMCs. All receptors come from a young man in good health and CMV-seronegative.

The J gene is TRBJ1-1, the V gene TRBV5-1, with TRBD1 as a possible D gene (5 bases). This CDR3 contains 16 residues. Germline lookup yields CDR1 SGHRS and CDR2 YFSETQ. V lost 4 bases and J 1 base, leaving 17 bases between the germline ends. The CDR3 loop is CASSIGHDIRNTEAFF. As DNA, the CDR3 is TGCGCCAGCAGCATCGGACACGATATCCGGAACACTGAAGCTTTCTTT.

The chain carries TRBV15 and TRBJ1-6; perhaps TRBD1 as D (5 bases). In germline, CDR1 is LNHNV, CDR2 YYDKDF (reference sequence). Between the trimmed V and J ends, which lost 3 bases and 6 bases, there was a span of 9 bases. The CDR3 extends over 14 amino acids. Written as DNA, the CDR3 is TGTGCCACCAGCAGGGACAAGGGTAATTCACCCCTCCACTTT. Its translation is CATSRDKGNSPLHF.

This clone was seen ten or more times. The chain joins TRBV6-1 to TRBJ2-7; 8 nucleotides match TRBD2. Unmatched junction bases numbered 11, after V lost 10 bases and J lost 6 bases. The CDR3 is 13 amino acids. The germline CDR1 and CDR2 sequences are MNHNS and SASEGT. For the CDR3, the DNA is TGTGCCACCACCGGGACTAGTCTCAGCGAGCAGTACTTC. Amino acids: CATTGTSLSEQYF.

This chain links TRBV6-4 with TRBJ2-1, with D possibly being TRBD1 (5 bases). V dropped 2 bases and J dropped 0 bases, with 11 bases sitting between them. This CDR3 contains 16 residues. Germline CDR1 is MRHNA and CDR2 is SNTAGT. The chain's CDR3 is CASSDQGASSYNEQFF. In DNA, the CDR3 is TGTGCCAGCAGTGACCAGGGCGCCAGCTCCTACAATGAGCAGTTCTTC.

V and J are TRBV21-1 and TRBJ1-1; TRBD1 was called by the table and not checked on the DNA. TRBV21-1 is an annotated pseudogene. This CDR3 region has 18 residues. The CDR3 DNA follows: TGTGCCAGCAGCCCGATCGTTGAACGGGACAGGGAGAGCACTGAAGCTTTCTTT. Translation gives CASSPIVERDRESTEAFF.

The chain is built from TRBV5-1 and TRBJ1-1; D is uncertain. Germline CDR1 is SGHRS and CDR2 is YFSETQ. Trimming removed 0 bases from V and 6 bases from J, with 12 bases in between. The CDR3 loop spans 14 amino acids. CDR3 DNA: TGCGCCAGCAGCTTGGACGGGTCCGGCGCTGAAGCTTTCTTT. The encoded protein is CASSLDGSGAEAFF. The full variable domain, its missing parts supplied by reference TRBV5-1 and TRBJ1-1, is KAGVTQTPRYLIKTRGQQVTLSCSPISGHRSVSWYQQTPGQGLQFLFEYFSETQRNKGNFPGRFSGRQFSNSRSEMNVSTLELGDSALYLCASSLDGSGAEAFFGQGTRLTVV.

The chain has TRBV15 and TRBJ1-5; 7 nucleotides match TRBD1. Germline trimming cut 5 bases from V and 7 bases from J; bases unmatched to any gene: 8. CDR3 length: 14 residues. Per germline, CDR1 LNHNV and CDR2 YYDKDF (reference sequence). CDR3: CATSSRQGLQPQHF. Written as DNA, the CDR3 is TGTGCCACCAGCTCCCGACAGGGCCTCCAGCCCCAGCATTTT.

The CDR3 loop reads CASSEELAGGPSTDTQYF. DNA of the CDR3: TGTGCCAGCAGCGAGGAGCTAGCGGGAGGGCCAAGCACAGATACGCAGTATTTT. The chain recombines TRBV4-2 with TRBJ2-3, with 12 bases fitting TRBD2. Losses at the gene ends were 5 bases for V and 0 bases for J; bases not matched to a gene: 9. The V gene's germline CDR1 is LGHNA and CDR2 YNFKEQ. This CDR3 comprises 18 residues.

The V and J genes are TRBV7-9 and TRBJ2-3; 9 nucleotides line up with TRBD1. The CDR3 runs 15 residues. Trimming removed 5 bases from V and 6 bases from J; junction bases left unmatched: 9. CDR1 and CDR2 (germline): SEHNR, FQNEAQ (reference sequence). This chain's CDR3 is CASSRIQGAGDTQYF. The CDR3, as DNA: TGTGCCAGCAGCCGAATACAGGGGGCAGGGGATACGCAGTATTTT.

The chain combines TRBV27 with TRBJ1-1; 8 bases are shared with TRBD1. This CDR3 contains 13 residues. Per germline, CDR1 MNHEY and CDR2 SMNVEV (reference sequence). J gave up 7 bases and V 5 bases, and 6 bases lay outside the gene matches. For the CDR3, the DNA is TGTGCCAGCAGTGTACAGGGGGAGGTTGAAGCTTTCTTT. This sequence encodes CASSVQGEVEAFF.

CDR3 sequence: CASSSDSYTEAFF. In nucleotides, the CDR3 is TGTGCCAGCAGTTCAGACAGCTACACTGAAGCTTTCTTT. The chain links TRBV28 to TRBJ1-1, with D perhaps TRBD1 (5 bases). Germline CDR1 reads MDHEN; CDR2 reads SYDVKM. The length of the CDR3 is 13 residues. V lost 4 bases and J 3 bases, leaving 9 bases between the germline ends.

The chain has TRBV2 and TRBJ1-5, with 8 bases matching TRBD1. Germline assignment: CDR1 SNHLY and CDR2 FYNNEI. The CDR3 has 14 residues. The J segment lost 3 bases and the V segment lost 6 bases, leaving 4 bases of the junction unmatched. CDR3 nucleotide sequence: TGTGCCAGCAGCGGACAGGGACACAATCAGCCCCAGCATTTT. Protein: CASSGQGHNQPQHF.

As DNA, the CDR3 is TGTGCCAGCAGTTCGGGGTCCACTGAAGCTTTCTTT. This encodes CASSSGSTEAFF. The chain combines TRBV6-5 with TRBJ1-1; D is ambiguous. V was clipped by 4 bases and J by 4 bases, with 7 bases between them. The CDR3 spans 12 residues. From germline, CDR1 is MNHEY and CDR2 SVGAGI.

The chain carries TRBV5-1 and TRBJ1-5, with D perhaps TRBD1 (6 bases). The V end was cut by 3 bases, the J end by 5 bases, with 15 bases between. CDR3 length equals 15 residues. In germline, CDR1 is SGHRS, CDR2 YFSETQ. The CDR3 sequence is CASSYGTTLDQPQHF. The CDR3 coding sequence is TGCGCCAGCAGCTACGGGACAACACTCGATCAGCCCCAGCATTTT.

CDR3 sequence reads: CASSLRFGETQYF. In nucleotides, the CDR3 is TGTGCCAGCAGTTTGAGGTTTGGGGAGACCCAGTACTTC. This chain connects TRBV27 to TRBJ2-5, with D hard to call. Trimming removed 3 bases at V and 5 bases at J, with 10 bases between. CDR1 is MNHEY and CDR2 is SMNVEV in the germline V gene (reference sequence). This CDR3 spans 13 amino acids.

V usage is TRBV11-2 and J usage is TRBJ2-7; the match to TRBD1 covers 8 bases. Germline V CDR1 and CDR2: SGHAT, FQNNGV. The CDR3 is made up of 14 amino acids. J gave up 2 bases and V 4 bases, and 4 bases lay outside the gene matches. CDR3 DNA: TGTGCCAGCAGCTATGGGACAGGTGCCTACGAGCAGTACTTC. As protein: CASSYGTGAYEQYF.

The CDR3 region is CASTSAGGTQAVEQFF. CDR3 bases: TGTGCCAGCACCTCAGCGGGGGGGACTCAAGCCGTTGAGCAGTTCTTC. This sequence joins TRBV9 and TRBJ2-1, with 10 positions matching TRBD2. Germline assignment: CDR1 SGDLS and CDR2 YYNGEE. The CDR3 sequence is 16 residues long. V was pared by 6 bases and J by 9 bases, with 15 bases of the junction left unmatched.

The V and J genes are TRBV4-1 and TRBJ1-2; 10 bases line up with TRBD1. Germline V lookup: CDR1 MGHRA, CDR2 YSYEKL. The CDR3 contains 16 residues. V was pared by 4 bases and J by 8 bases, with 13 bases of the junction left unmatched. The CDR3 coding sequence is TGCGCCAGCAGCCCGATAGGATCCGACAGGGGGCAGGGCTACACCTTC. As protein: CASSPIGSDRGQGYTF.

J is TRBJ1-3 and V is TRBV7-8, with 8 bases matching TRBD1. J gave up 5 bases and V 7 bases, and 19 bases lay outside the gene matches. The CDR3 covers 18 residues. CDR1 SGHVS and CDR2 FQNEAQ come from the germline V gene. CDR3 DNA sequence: TGTGCCAGCACCAGCGGTGGGGCAGGGGGCTTTCGAAGAAACACCATATATTTT. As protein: CASTSGGAGGFRRNTIYF.

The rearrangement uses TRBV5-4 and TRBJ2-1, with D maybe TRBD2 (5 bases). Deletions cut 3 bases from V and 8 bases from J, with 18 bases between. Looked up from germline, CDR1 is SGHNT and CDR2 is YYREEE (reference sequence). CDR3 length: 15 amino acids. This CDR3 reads CASSSEGSVADEQFF. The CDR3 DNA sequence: TGTGCCAGCAGCTCGGAAGGTAGCGTTGCGGATGAGCAGTTCTTC.

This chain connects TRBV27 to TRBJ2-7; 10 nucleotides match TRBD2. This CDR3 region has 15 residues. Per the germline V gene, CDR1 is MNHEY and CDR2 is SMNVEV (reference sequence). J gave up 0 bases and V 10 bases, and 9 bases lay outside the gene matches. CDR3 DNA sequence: TGTGCCACCGCCACGTTAGCGGGAGGCTCCTACGAGCAGTACTTC. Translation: CATATLAGGSYEQYF.

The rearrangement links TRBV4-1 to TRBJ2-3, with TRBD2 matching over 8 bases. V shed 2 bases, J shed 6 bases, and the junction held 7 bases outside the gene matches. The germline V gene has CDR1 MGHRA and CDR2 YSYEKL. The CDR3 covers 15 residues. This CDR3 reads CASSQPREGPDTQYF. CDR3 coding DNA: TGCGCCAGCAGCCAACCCCGGGAGGGCCCGGATACGCAGTATTTT.

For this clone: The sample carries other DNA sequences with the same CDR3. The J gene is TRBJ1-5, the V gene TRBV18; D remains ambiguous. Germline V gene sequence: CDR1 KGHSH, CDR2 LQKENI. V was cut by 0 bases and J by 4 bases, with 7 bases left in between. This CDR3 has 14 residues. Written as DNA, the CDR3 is TGTGCCAGCTCACCACCTGGGCCAAATCAGCCCCAGCATTTT. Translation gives CASSPPGPNQPQHF.

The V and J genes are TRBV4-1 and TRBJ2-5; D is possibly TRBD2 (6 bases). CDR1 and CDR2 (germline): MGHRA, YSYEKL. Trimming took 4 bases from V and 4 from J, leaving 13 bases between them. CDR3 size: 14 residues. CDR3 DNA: TGCGCCAGCAGCCTAGGACGGGGGAGAGAGACCCAGTACTTC. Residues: CASSLGRGRETQYF.

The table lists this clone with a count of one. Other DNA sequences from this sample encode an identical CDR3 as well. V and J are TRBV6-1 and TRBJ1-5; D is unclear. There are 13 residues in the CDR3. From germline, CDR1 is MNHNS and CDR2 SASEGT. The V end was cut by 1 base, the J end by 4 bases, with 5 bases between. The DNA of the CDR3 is TGTGCCAGCAGTGAAGTCAGGAATCAGCCCCAGCATTTT. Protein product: CASSEVRNQPQHF.

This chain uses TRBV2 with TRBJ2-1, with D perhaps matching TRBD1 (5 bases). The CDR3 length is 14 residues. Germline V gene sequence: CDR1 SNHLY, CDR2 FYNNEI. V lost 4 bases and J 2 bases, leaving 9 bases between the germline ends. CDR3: CASSGQRAYNEQFF. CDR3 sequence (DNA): TGTGCCAGCAGTGGACAGAGAGCCTACAATGAGCAGTTCTTC.

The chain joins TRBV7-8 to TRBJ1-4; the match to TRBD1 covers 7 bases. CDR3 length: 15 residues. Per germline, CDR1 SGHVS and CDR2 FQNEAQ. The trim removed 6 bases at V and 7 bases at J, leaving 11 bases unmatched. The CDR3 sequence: CASRRSGPGGEKLFF. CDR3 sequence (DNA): TGTGCCAGCAGACGATCTGGGCCAGGGGGTGAAAAACTGTTTTTT.